This TCR beta chain originates from a study of shared clonotypes between healthy human individuals. TCRdb's copy holds only in-frame clones and misses some; the assay was immunoSEQ multiplex PCR. The sample contains nearly 1,000,000 clones, 76% of which appear only once. Germline CDR1 reads MNHEY; CDR2 reads SVGAGI. Trimming took 7 bases from V and 4 from J, leaving 14 bases between them. The CDR3 contains 14 residues. This clone was observed a single time. The chain joins TRBV6-5 to TRBJ2-1; D is unresolved. This receptor was taken from a man between 18 and 35 years old in good health. Sequenced: memory CD4+ T cells sorted from blood. Subset given: CD45RA-negative fraction. CDR3 protein: CASKGLARYNEQFF. The CDR3 bases are TGTGCCAGCAAAGGTCTTGCAAGATACAATGAGCAGTTCTTC.